This is a list of T cell receptor beta chains from one sample in a study of T cells after yellow fever vaccination. TCRdb ran MiXCR on the 5' RACE reads and lists one entry per CDR3 protein. Among some 350,000 distinct CDR3 sequences listed, 8.7% were seen once. The source was PBMCs, collected on the day of the first yellow fever vaccination. Receptors were obtained from a man between 18 and 35 years old who received the YFV17D yellow fever vaccine. Both conserved end residues are part of each CDR3. A D gene is named only where the DNA matches it firmly. Where a row states a size, it is once, few, many or the class of an expanded clone; other rows omit it.

j_gene,abundance,d_gene,v_gene,CDR3nt,CDR3aa
TRBJ2-3,-,TRBD1,TRBV20-1,TGCAGTGCTCTCGACAGGGGAGGAGATACGCAGTATTTT,CSALDRGGDTQYF
TRBJ2-3,few,TRBD2,TRBV5-4,TGTGCCAGCAATGGAATAGCGGGAGCGGATACGCAGTATTTT,CASNGIAGADTQYF
TRBJ1-5,many,-,TRBV20-1,TGCAGTGCTCCGGGATCCCAGCATTTT,CSAPGSQHF
TRBJ1-2,many,-,TRBV28,TGTGCCAGCACCCTCTGGGGGTCCGGCTACACCTTC,CASTLWGSGYTF
TRBJ1-1,few,-,TRBV5-1,TGCGCCAGCAGCTTCAACACAGCGGCCACTGAAGCTTTCTTT,CASSFNTAATEAFF
TRBJ1-2,few,-,TRBV4-2,TGTGCCAGCAGCCAAACCGGGGCCATTAACTATGGCTACACCTTC,CASSQTGAINYGYTF
TRBJ2-2,-,-,TRBV11-3,TGTGCCAGCAGCCGGTCAGGGACCGGGGAGCTGTTTTTT,CASSRSGTGELFF
TRBJ2-3,-,-,TRBV12-3/TRBV12-4,TGTGCCAGCAGTCGTCCCCCCGGGACACTCACAGATACGCAGTATTTT,CASSRPPGTLTDTQYF
TRBJ2-7,few,-,TRBV10-3,TGTGCCATCCAATCGTCCAGCTCCTACGAGCAGTACTTC,CAIQSSSSYEQYF
TRBJ1-5,many,-,TRBV4-3,TGCGCCAGCAGCCAAGATCCCACGATCAATCAGCCCCAGCATTTT,CASSQDPTINQPQHF
TRBJ2-7,few,-,TRBV20-1,TGCAGTGCCGTGAGCCCCCAGGGGACCCCGTACGAGCAGTACTTC,CSAVSPQGTPYEQYF
TRBJ2-3,-,TRBD2,TRBV29-1,TGCAGCGGATCAGGGGCTAGCGGGGCGAAAGATACGCAGTATTTT,CSGSGASGAKDTQYF
TRBJ2-1,many,TRBD1,TRBV5-1,TGCGCCAGCAGCTTGGGGGACAGGGGCTCCCACAATGAGCAGTTCTTC,CASSLGDRGSHNEQFF
TRBJ2-1,few,TRBD2,TRBV7-9,TGTGCCAGCTTTAGTGCGGGGGGGCTCTACAATGAGCAGTTCTTC,CASFSAGGLYNEQFF
TRBJ1-5,-,TRBD1,TRBV4-2,TGTGCCAGCAGCCAACTGACAGGGGTTCAGCCCCAGCATTTT,CASSQLTGVQPQHF
TRBJ2-1,few,TRBD2,TRBV10-3,TGTGCCATCAGTGAGTCTAGCGGGGGGGTCAACAATGAGCAGTTCTTC,CAISESSGGVNNEQFF
TRBJ2-5,few,TRBD2,TRBV20-1,TGCAGTGCTAGTTCGCGACTAGCGGTCCGCGAGACCCAGTACTTC,CSASSRLAVRETQYF
TRBJ2-7,many,-,TRBV10-2,TGCGCCAGCAGCAAACCCGACCGCGAGCAGTACTTC,CASSKPDREQYF
TRBJ1-1,-,-,TRBV6-2/TRBV6-3,TGTGCCAGCAGTTACGGCAGTCTGAACACTGAAGCTTTCTTT,CASSYGSLNTEAFF
TRBJ2-3,many,TRBD2,TRBV29-1,TGCAGCGTTGATCGGCTAGCGGGGCAGAGCACAGATACGCAGTATTTT,CSVDRLAGQSTDTQYF
TRBJ2-1,few,-,TRBV7-9,TGTGCCAGCAGCTACGCCGGGGACCCCGAGCAGTTCTTC,CASSYAGDPEQFF
TRBJ1-1,few,-,TRBV6-5,TGTGCCAGCAGTTATTTCGAGAAAACTGAAGCTTTCTTT,CASSYFEKTEAFF
TRBJ2-2,few,-,TRBV12-3/TRBV12-4,TGTGCCAGCATGAGGCTAGATCACACCGGGGAGCTGTTTTTT,CASMRLDHTGELFF
TRBJ2-1,many,TRBD2,TRBV5-1,TGCGCCAGCAGCTACAACGGGGGGGGCAGTGAGCAGTTCTTC,CASSYNGGGSEQFF
TRBJ1-2,-,-,TRBV7-2,TGTGCCAGCAGCTCCGGGCAGCGCTATGGCTACACCTTC,CASSSGQRYGYTF
TRBJ2-5,-,-,TRBV7-8,TGTGCCAGCAGCCTCAGGGACACAAAGACCCAGTACTTC,CASSLRDTKTQYF
TRBJ1-1,few,-,TRBV20-1,TGCAGTGCTAGAGATACGGGGTTGAGCACTGAAGCTTTCTTT,CSARDTGLSTEAFF
TRBJ2-5,few,-,TRBV10-3,TGTGCCATCAGTGAAGGGAGCGATGGGACCCAGTACTTC,CAISEGSDGTQYF
TRBJ1-2,few,-,TRBV5-1,TGCGCCAGCAGCTTGGCAGGGGCTCCCAACTATGGCTACACCTTC,CASSLAGAPNYGYTF
TRBJ1-5,-,-,TRBV12-3/TRBV12-4,TGTGCCAGCAGTTTAAGGCGCCGCCCCAATCAGCCCCAGCATTTT,CASSLRRRPNQPQHF
TRBJ2-7,many,-,TRBV21-1,TGTGCCAGCAGCATCACTATTATATTAAGTGAGGAGAACGACGAGCAGTACTTC,CASSITIILSEENDEQYF
TRBJ1-4,-,-,TRBV30,TGTGCCTGGAGTGGTACCGTAAAACTGTTTTTT,CAWSGTVKLFF
TRBJ1-1,-,-,TRBV4-1,TGCGCCAGCAGCCAAGTCATAAACAGACCCCCAAACACTGAAGCTTTCTTT,CASSQVINRPPNTEAFF
TRBJ2-1,many,-,TRBV29-1,TGCAGCGTTGGTTTTATGGGCAATGAGCAGTTCTTC,CSVGFMGNEQFF
TRBJ2-7,-,-,TRBV29-1,TGCAGCGTTCGGCGGAACTACGAGCAGTACTTC,CSVRRNYEQYF
TRBJ2-7,few,-,TRBV6-5,TGTGCCAGCAGTTATGGGGAGGGGGCATCTTACGAGCAGTACTTC,CASSYGEGASYEQYF
TRBJ2-5,-,-,TRBV4-1,TGCGCCAGCAGCCTTAGTCCCGGGGACCAAGAGACCCAGTACTTC,CASSLSPGDQETQYF
TRBJ2-3,-,TRBD2,TRBV11-1,TGTGCCAGCAGCTTAGTGGCGGGGGTCGCGGTGGGCACAGATACGCAGTATTTT,CASSLVAGVAVGTDTQYF
TRBJ2-2,-,TRBD1,TRBV6-5,TGTGCCAGCAGTTACTCGATGGCAGGGGGCACCGGGGAGCTGTTTTTT,CASSYSMAGGTGELFF
TRBJ1-2,few,-,TRBV12-3/TRBV12-4,TGTGCCAGCAGTCCCGACTACGGGGTTGACTACACCTTC,CASSPDYGVDYTF
TRBJ2-1,few,-,TRBV19,TGTGCCAGTACCCGCTATAGCAGCTCCTACAATGAGCAGTTCTTC,CASTRYSSSYNEQFF
TRBJ2-3,many,-,TRBV29-1,TGCAGCGTTGCCCCGACAGGGAGGACAGATACGCAGTATTTT,CSVAPTGRTDTQYF
TRBJ2-3,-,-,TRBV5-1,TGCGCCAGCAGCTTGGGGGCAGCTAGCACAGGTACGCAGTATTTT,CASSLGAASTGTQYF
TRBJ1-1,-,-,TRBV20-1,TGCAGTGCTAGTCAGGGCCGGGAAGCTTTCTTT,CSASQGREAFF
TRBJ1-6,few,TRBD1,TRBV12-3/TRBV12-4,TGTGCCAGCAGGGTACAGGGGAGGGATTCACCCCTCCACTTT,CASRVQGRDSPLHF
TRBJ2-1,-,-,TRBV14,TGTGCCAGCAGCCCTAGGCAGGGGAATGAGCAGTTCTTC,CASSPRQGNEQFF
TRBJ1-4,few,-,TRBV5-1,TGCGCCAGCAGCTTGTCAGGGGAGGTTCAAAAACTGTTTTTT,CASSLSGEVQKLFF
TRBJ2-3,few,-,TRBV10-3,TGTGCCATCTGCAGACTAAACGGGACAGATACGCAGTATTTT,CAICRLNGTDTQYF
TRBJ2-1,many,-,TRBV29-1,TGCAGCTCCTCGCCCGACGGGAGTGAGCAGTTCTTC,CSSSPDGSEQFF
TRBJ2-1,-,-,TRBV20-1,TGCAGTGCTAACTCGGGGGGCCGGAGCTCCTACAATGAGCAGTTCTTC,CSANSGGRSSYNEQFF
TRBJ2-5,few,-,TRBV7-2,TGTGCCAGCAGCTTTGACGGGGCTCAATTGACCCAGTACTTC,CASSFDGAQLTQYF
TRBJ2-1,-,TRBD2,TRBV2,TGTGCCACGACTAGCGGGGGCCGCAATGAGCAGTTCTTC,CATTSGGRNEQFF
TRBJ1-4,many,-,TRBV5-6,TGTGCCAGCAGCAACCGACCGCGCACTAATGAAAAACTGTTTTTT,CASSNRPRTNEKLFF
TRBJ1-1,few,-,TRBV7-3,TGTGCCAGCAGCTTAAGGAGAGACACTGAAGCTTTCTTT,CASSLRRDTEAFF
TRBJ2-3,many,TRBD2,TRBV7-8,TGTGCCAGCAGCCCCTGGACTAGCGGTTTCACAGATACGCAGTATTTT,CASSPWTSGFTDTQYF
TRBJ2-1,few,TRBD2,TRBV7-6,TGTGCCAGCAGCTCAACTAGCGGAATTTACAATGAGCAGTTCTTC,CASSSTSGIYNEQFF
TRBJ2-3,-,TRBD2,TRBV6-1,TGTGCCAGCCCCCCTAGCGGGGGGTTCAGTAGCACAGATACGCAGTATTTT,CASPPSGGFSSTDTQYF
TRBJ1-1,-,-,TRBV27,TGTGCCAGCAGTTACAGGGAGGGCACTGAAGCTTTCTTT,CASSYREGTEAFF